This TCR beta chain was documented in a study of blood T cell repertoires in COVID-19. Some clones are missing from TCRdb's copy, which holds only in-frame ones; the method was immunoSEQ multiplex PCR. In the table there are approximately 350,000 clones, 85% to 90% of which are singletons. Germline CDR1 and CDR2: MNHEY and SVGAGI. The trim removed 6 bases at V and 3 bases at J, leaving 9 bases unmatched. The CDR3 totals 15 residues. The sample comprised PBMCs or T cells enriched from blood (not recorded which). The receptor comes from a man aged 18 to 29 who had recovered from COVID-19. The rearrangement uses TRBV6-5 and TRBJ2-7, with TRBD1 identical over 9 bases. The DNA for the CDR3 is TGTGCCAGCAGCCGGGATGGGGGACAGGGCTACGAGCAGTACTTC. Amino acids: CASSRDGGQGYEQYF.